This section outlines one T cell receptor (beta chain) sequence together with its context. Its specificity is unknown. With 0 bases removed from V and 3 bases from J, the gap between germline ends came to 11 bases. The V gene's germline CDR1 is SGHRS and CDR2 YFSETQ. CDR3 length equals 15 residues. The data were obtained in a study of shared clonotypes between healthy human individuals. On the study more broadly: Researchers drew samples from two women and a few men aged 18 to 49.

Naive CD8 cells were CD45RO-negative, positively selected for CCR7, excluding terminally differentiated effector memory CD45RA+ cells. Adult Caucasians living in Nashville, Tennessee made up all of the donors. At the deep level, the assay was run. The data were produced by immunoSEQ multiplex PCR, yet TCRdb's version contains in-frame clones alone and is incomplete. The sample carries about 2.2 million clones, 85% to 95% recorded once. Study observations and caveats: Clonotypes which were not shared had lower generation probabilities than clonotypes that all four donors shared.

The TCR comes from a man between 18 and 35 years old in good health. Some clones in this sample may be carry-over from other donors' samples. The sample comprised naive CD8+ T cells from PBMCs. The chain carries TRBV5-1 and TRBJ2-3, with D possibly being TRBD1 (6 bases). CDR3 in DNA: TGCGCCAGCAGCTTGGAACAGGGTTCGACAGATACGCAGTATTTT. This gives the protein CASSLEQGSTDTQYF.